Here is one TCR beta chain with its context. Its antigen remains unknown. The data are from a study of cytomegalovirus exposure and HLA in healthy donors. PCR was performed using 60 Vbeta and 13 Jbeta primers. The method was immunoSEQ multiplex PCR; TCRdb's version includes in-frame clones alone and lacks a portion of them. The sample has tens of thousands of clones, roughly three quarters seen once. Notes on the study in general: Analysis performed later found 16,000 or so TCR beta sequences associated with HLA alleles at 0.05 false discovery rate. The study recorded 150 to 200 TCR beta chains that were cytomegalovirus-associated. Common viral pathogens seemed to be connected with several of the most significant clusters, according to a later analysis. Sequencing likely generated an artifact that appeared as a cluster of highly shared sequence variants.

V lost 5 bases to trimming and J lost 1 base, with 8 bases between them. CDR3 length equals 13 residues. Germline V gene data show CDR1 as MNHNY and CDR2 as SVGAGI (reference sequence). The origin of this receptor is a man aged 30 to 39 in good health and CMV-seronegative. The material sequenced was PBMCs. The chain links TRBV6-6 to TRBJ1-2; D is unclear. The CDR3: CASSPGFNYGYTF. In DNA form, the CDR3 reads TGTGCCAGCAGTCCGGGGTTTAACTATGGCTACACCTTC.